Included here is one T cell receptor (beta chain) sequence, with context. The data originate from a study of PD-L1 blockade in urothelial cancer. Time point given: pretreatment peripheral blood. Per patient, between 1 and 8 samples were collected at pretreatment and on-treatment time points. V gave up 3 bases and J gave up 3 bases, with 14 bases separating them. The CDR3 extends over 15 amino acids. Germline V gives CDR1 MGHDK, CDR2 SYGVNS. The method was immunoSEQ multiplex PCR; TCRdb's version includes in-frame clones alone and lacks a portion of them. The repertoire has roughly 91,000 clones, about 84% of them found once; the top ten carry over 13%.

The TCR originated in a man aged 60-69 years with urothelial cancer. The chain couples TRBV25-1 to TRBJ1-1; D might be TRBD1 (5 bases). Source: PBMCs, taken around atezolizumab (anti-PD-L1) treatment. The CDR3 region has the DNA TGTGCCAGCAGTGAGTTGAGCCTAGGGGACACTGAAGCTTTCTTT. It yields the protein CASSELSLGDTEAFF. The complete variable domain, with remaining parts taken from reference TRBV25-1 and TRBJ1-1, reads EADIYQTPRYLVIGTGKKITLECSQTMGHDKMYWYQQDPGMELHLIHYSYGVNSTEKGDLSSESTVSRIRTEHFPLTLESARPSHTSQYLCASSELSLGDTEAFFGQGTRLTVV.